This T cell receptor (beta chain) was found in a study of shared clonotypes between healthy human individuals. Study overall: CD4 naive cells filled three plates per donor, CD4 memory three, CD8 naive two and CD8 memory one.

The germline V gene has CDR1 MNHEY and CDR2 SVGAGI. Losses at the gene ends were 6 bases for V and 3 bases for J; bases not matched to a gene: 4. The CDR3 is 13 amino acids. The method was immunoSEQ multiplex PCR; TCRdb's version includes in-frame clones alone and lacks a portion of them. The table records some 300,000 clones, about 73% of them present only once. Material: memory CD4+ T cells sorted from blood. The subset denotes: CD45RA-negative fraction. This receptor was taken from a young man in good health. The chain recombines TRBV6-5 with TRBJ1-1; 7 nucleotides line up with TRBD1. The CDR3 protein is CASRTTGHTEAFF. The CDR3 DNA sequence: TGTGCCAGCAGGACGACAGGGCACACTGAAGCTTTCTTT.